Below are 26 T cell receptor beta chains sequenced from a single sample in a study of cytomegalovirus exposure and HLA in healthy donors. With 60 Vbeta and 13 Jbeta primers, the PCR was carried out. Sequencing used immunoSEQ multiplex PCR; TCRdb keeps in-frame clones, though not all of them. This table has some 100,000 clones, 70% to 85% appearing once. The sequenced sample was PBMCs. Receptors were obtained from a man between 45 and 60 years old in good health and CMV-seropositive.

The CDR3 sequence: CSVQQGLAFF. The CDR3 coding sequence is TGCAGCGTCCAACAGGGGCTGGCTTTCTTT. This rearrangement joins TRBV29-1 to TRBJ1-1, with 7 bases identical to TRBD1. The CDR3 consists of 10 residues. Trimming at V came to 6 bases and at J to 11 bases, leaving 6 bases not matched to a gene. Germline V gives CDR1 SQVTM, CDR2 ANQGSEA. Full variable domain (remainder filled in from reference TRBV29-1 and TRBJ1-1): SAVISQKPSRDICQRGTSLTIQCQVDSQVTMMFWYRQQPGQSLTLIATANQGSEATYESGFVIDKFPISRPNLTFSTLTVSNMSPEDSSIYLCSVQQGLAFFGQGTRLTVV.

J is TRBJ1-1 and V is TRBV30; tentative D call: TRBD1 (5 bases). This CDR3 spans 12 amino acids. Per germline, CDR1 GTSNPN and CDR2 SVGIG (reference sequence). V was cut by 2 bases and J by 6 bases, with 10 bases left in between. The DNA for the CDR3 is TGTGCCTGGAGTCCTAGGGGCGCTGAAGCTTTCTTT. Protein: CAWSPRGAEAFF.

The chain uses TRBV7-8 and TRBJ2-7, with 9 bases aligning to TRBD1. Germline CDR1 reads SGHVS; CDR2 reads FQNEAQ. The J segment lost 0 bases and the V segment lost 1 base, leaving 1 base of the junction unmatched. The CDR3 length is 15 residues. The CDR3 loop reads CASSLEDRGSYEQYF. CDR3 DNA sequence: TGTGCCAGCAGCTTAGAGGACAGGGGCTCCTACGAGCAGTACTTC.

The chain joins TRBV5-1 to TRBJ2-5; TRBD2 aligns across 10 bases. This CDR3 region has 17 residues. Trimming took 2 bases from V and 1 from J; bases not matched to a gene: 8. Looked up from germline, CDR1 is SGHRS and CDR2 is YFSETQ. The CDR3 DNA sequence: TGCGCCAGCAGCTTTTCGCACAAGCGGGAGGGCCAAGAGACCCAGTACTTC. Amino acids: CASSFSHKREGQETQYF.

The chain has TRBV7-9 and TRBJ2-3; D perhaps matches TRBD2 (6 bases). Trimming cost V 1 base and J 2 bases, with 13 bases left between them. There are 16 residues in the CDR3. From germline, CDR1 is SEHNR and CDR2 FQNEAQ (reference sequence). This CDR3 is CASSLDSGQLTDTQYF. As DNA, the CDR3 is TGTGCCAGCAGCTTAGATAGCGGACAACTCACAGATACGCAGTATTTT.

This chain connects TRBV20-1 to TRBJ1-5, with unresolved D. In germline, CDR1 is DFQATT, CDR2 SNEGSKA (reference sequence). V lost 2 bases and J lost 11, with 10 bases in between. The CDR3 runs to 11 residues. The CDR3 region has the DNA TGCAGTGCTAGACTGGGCCCGGCCCAGCATTTT. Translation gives CSARLGPAQHF.

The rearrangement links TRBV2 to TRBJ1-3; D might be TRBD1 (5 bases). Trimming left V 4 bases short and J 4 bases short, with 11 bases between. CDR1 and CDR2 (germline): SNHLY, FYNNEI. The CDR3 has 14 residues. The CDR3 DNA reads TGTGCCAGCAGTGCGGGGGGACCGGGAAACACCATATATTTT. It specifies CASSAGGPGNTIYF.

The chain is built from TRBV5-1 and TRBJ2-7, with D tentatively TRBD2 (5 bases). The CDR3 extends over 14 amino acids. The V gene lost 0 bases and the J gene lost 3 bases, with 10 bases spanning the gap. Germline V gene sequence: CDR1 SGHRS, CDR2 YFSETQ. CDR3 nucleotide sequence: TGCGCCAGCAGCTTGGCGTCGGGGATCTACGAGCAGTACTTC. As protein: CASSLASGIYEQYF.

The CDR3 is CASSLNLQVNYGYTF. CDR3 coding DNA: TGTGCCAGCAGCTTAAACCTACAGGTTAACTATGGCTACACCTTC. The chain carries TRBV5-5 and TRBJ1-2; weak D call: TRBD1 (5 bases). V was trimmed by 2 bases and J by 1 base, leaving 12 bases between them. Germline CDR1 SGHKS, CDR2 YYEKEE (reference sequence). The CDR3 totals 15 residues.

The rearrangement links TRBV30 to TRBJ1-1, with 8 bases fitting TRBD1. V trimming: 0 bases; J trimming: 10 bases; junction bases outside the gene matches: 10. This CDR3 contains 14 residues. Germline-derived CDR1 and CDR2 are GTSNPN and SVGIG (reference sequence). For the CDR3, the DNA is TGTGCCTGGAGTGTTGGTTCCGGGACAGGTCGAGCTTTCTTT. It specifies CAWSVGSGTGRAFF.

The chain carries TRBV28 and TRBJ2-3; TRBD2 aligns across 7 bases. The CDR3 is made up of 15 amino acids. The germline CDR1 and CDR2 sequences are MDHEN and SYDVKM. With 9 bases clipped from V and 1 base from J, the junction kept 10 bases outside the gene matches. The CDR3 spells CASGGSGAGTDTQYF. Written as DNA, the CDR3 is TGTGCCAGTGGGGGGAGCGGGGCTGGCACAGATACGCAGTATTTT.

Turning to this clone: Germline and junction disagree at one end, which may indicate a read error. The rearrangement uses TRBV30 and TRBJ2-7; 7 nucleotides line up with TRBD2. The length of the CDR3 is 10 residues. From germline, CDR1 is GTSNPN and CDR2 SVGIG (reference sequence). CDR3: CAWERAGEGF. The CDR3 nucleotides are TGTGCCTGGGAGAGGGCCGGGGAGGGCTTC. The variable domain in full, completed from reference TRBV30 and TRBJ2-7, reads SQTIHQWPATLVQPVGSPLSLECTVEGTSNPNLYWYRQAAGRGLQLLFYSVGIGQISSEVPQNLSASRPQDRQFILSSKKLLLSDSGFYLCAWERAGEGFGPGTRLTVT.

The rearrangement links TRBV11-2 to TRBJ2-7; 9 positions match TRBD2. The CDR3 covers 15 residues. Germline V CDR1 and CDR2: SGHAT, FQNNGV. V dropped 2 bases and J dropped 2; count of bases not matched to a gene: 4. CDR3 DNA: TGTGCCAGCAGCTTATGGGGCGGGGGGGCCTACGAGCAGTACTTC. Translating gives CASSLWGGGAYEQYF.

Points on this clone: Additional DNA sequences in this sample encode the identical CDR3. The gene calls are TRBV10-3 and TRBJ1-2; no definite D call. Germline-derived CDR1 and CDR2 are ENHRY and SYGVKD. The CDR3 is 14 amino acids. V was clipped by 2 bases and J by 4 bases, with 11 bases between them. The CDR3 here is CAISESTGGYGYTF. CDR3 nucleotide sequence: TGTGCCATCAGTGAGAGTACGGGTGGCTATGGCTACACCTTC.

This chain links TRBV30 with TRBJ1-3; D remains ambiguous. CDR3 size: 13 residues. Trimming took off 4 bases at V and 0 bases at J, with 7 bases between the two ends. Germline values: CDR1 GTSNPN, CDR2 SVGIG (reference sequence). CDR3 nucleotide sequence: TGTGCCTGGACCCCGAGCTCTGGAAACACCATATATTTT. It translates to CAWTPSSGNTIYF.

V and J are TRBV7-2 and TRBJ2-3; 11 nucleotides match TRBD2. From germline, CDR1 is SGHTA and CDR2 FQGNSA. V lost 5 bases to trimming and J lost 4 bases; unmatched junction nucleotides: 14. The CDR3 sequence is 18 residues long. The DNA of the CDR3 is TGTGCCAGCAGCAATAGGGGCACTAGCGGGAGAAACCCAGATACGCAGTATTTT. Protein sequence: CASSNRGTSGRNPDTQYF.

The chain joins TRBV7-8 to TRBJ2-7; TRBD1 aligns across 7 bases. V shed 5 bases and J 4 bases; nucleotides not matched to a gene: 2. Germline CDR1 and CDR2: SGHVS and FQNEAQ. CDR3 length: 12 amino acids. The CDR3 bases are TGTGCCAGCAGCAAGACAGGGTACGAGCAGTACTTC. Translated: CASSKTGYEQYF.

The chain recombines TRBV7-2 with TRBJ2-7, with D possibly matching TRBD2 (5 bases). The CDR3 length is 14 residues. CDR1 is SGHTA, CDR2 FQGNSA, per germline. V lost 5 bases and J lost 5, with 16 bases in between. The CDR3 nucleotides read TGTGCCAGCAGCCTACAAGAAGGGAGTCACGAGCAGTACTTC. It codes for CASSLQEGSHEQYF.

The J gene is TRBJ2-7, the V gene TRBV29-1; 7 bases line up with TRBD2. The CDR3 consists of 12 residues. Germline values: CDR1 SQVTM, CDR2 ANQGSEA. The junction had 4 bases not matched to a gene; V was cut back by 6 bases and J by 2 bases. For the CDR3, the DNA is TGCAGCGTGGGAGGGGAAACCTACGAGCAGTACTTC. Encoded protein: CSVGGETYEQYF.

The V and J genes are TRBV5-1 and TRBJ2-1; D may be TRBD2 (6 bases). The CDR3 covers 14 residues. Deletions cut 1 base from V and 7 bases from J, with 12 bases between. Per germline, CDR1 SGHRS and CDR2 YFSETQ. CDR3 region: CASSLFGGTNEQFF. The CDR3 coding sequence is TGCGCCAGCAGCTTGTTTGGCGGGACGAATGAGCAGTTCTTC.

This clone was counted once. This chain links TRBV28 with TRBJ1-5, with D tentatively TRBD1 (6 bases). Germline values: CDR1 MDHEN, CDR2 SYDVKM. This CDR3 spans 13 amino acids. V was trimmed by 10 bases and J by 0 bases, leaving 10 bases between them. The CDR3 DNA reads TGTGCCATAAGGGGGAATAGCAATCAGCCCCAGCATTTT. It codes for CAIRGNSNQPQHF. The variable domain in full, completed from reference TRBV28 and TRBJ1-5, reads DVKVTQSSRYLVKRTGEKVFLECVQDMDHENMFWYRQDPGLGLRLIYFSYDVKMKEKGDIPEGYSVSREKKERFSLILESASTNQTSMYLCAIRGNSNQPQHFGDGTRLSIL.

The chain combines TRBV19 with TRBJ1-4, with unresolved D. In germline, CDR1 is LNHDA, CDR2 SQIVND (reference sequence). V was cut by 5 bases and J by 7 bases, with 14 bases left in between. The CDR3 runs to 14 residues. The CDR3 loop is CASSPPGWSEKLFF. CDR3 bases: TGTGCCAGTAGTCCCCCCGGTTGGAGTGAAAAACTGTTTTTT.

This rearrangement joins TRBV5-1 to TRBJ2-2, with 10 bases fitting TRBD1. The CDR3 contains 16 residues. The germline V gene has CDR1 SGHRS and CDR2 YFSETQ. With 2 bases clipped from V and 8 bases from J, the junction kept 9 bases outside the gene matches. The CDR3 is CASSFTPGQGLGELFF. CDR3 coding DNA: TGCGCCAGCAGCTTCACTCCGGGACAGGGGTTAGGGGAGCTGTTTTTT.

This CDR3 is CATLDLRTSDQQYF. CDR3 coding DNA: TGTGCCACCCTCGACTTGCGTACTAGCGATCAGCAGTACTTC. The chain recombines TRBV7-9 with TRBJ2-7, with TRBD2 matching 7 bases. CDR3 length equals 14 residues. The ends lost 10 bases at V and 8 bases at J; junction bases unmatched: 17. Germline-derived CDR1 and CDR2 are SEHNR and FQNEAQ (reference sequence). Together with reference TRBV7-9 and TRBJ2-7, the CDR3 gives the full variable domain: DTGVSQNPRHKITKRGQNVTFRCDPISEHNRLYWYRQTLGQGPEFLTYFQNEAQLEKSRLLSDRFSAERPKGSFSTLEIQRTEQGDSAMYLCATLDLRTSDQQYFGPGTRLTVT.

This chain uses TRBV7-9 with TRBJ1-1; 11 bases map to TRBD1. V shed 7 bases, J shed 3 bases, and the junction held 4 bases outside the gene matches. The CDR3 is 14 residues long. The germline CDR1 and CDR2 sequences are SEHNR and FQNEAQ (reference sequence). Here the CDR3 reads CASTGQGADTEAFF. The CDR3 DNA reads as TGTGCCAGCACCGGACAGGGGGCGGACACTGAAGCTTTCTTT.

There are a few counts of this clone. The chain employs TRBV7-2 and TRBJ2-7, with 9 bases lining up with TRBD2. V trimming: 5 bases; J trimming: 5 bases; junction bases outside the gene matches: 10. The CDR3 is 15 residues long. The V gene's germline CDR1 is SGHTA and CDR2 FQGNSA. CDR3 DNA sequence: TGTGCCAGCAGCCCCGGACTAGCGTGGAGGAACGAGCAGTACTTC. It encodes CASSPGLAWRNEQYF.